This TCR beta chain came from a study of OX40 agonist ivuxolimab in advanced cancers. Produced via immunoSEQ multiplex PCR; TCRdb's table is partial and in-frame only. Of about 42,000 clones detected, more than 80% appear once; the ten largest clones hold about 2.7%. Sequenced material: CD4+ or CD8+ T cells sorted from blood, taken in a trial of the OX40 agonist ivuxolimab. This clonotype was obtained from an adult with an advanced solid tumor such as melanoma, head and neck, liver or kidney cancer.

CDR3 sequence: CASNSGAREDTEAFF. The CDR3 DNA is TGTGCCAGCAACTCCGGGGCCCGAGAGGACACTGAAGCTTTCTTT. The rearrangement joins TRBV5-4 to TRBJ1-1, with D perhaps matching TRBD1 (5 bases). This CDR3 comprises 15 residues. The V gene lost 6 bases and the J gene lost 3 bases, with 18 bases spanning the gap. CDR1 is SGHNT, CDR2 YYREEE, per germline (reference sequence).